The 24 T cell receptor beta chains reported below all come from one sample, sequenced in a study of blood T cells in healthy people across ages. Primers used in a second PCR of roughly 6 to 12 cycles were a sample-barcoded 5' primer and a J-beta primer mix. From the 5' RACE reads, TCRdb called clonotypes with MiXCR, one entry per CDR3 protein. Among about 800,000 distinct CDR3 sequences, about half were seen once, and the ten largest hold 15% to 20%. Specimen: blood. Every receptor here comes from a man older than 75 in good health.

The genes are TRBV11-3 and TRBJ2-5, with D possibly matching TRBD1 (6 bases). V lost 0 bases, J lost 0 bases, and 8 bases lay in between. CDR3 length: 15 residues. Germline assignment: CDR1 SGHNT and CDR2 YENEEA. CDR3 nucleotides: TGTGCCAGCAGCTTAGAGGGGGACAACCAAGAGACCCAGTACTTC. It codes for CASSLEGDNQETQYF.

A few counts support this clonotype. The gene calls are TRBV12-3 or TRBV12-4 and TRBJ2-5, with 7 positions matching TRBD1. The CDR3 spans 15 residues. The J segment lost 4 bases and the V segment lost 6 bases, leaving 11 bases of the junction unmatched. This chain's CDR3 is CASSLRQGQGETQYF. DNA for the CDR3: TGTGCCAGCAGCCTTAGACAGGGTCAAGGAGAGACCCAGTACTTC.

In its sample, this clonotype was seen once. At one boundary the junction diverges from the germline segment, which might be a read error. The V call is TRBV11-2, the J call TRBJ2-7; D is undetermined. The J call may not be correct, given that the DNA end is closer to TRBJ2-5. The CDR3 length is 13 residues. Germline CDR1 and CDR2: SGHAT and FQNNGV. The CDR3 reads CTSSTLGTETQYF. The CDR3 region has the DNA TGTACCAGCAGCACCCTAGGAACGGAGACCCAGTACTTC.

CDR3 nucleotide sequence: TGTGCCAGCAGCTTAATTCGGGGAGTCGATTCACCCCTCCACTTT. Protein product: CASSLIRGVDSPLHF. The chain couples TRBV7-3 to TRBJ1-6; no clear D. This CDR3 region has 15 residues. CDR1 is SGHTA and CDR2 is FQGTGA in the germline V gene. V was shortened by 1 base and J by 8 bases, with 12 bases between the two germline ends.

A remark on this clonotype: Since the CDR3 does not end with the conserved phenylalanine or tryptophan, this likely comes from a read error. The genes are TRBV10-3 and TRBJ2-7; 7 bases are shared with TRBD1. The CDR3 has 13 residues. Looked up from germline, CDR1 is ENHRY and CDR2 is SYGVKD. J was trimmed by 4 bases and V by 11 bases; bases with no gene match: 11. CDR3: CAARQGDGYEQYS. The CDR3 region has the DNA TGTGCCGCCCGACAGGGTGATGGTTACGAGCAGTACTCC.

The chain uses TRBV4-2 and TRBJ1-1; possibly TRBD1 for D (5 bases). V lost 4 bases and J 7 bases, leaving 19 bases between the germline ends. The germline V gene has CDR1 LGHNA and CDR2 YNFKEQ. The CDR3 is 15 amino acids. The CDR3 is CASSRSLESGDEAFF. Written as DNA, the CDR3 is TGTGCCAGCAGCCGCAGCCTCGAGTCGGGGGATGAAGCTTTCTTT.

This chain uses TRBV6-6 with TRBJ2-5, with D unclear. Germline V gives CDR1 MNHNY, CDR2 SVGAGI (reference sequence). The CDR3 length is 15 residues. Trimming shortened V by 0 bases and J by 3 bases, and 11 bases separated the two germline ends. The DNA of the CDR3 is TGTGCCAGCAGTTACTCGCTTGGGAAAAAAGAGACCCAGTACTTC. This codes for CASSYSLGKKETQYF.

This chain connects TRBV5-6 to TRBJ1-2; D is ambiguous. V lost 2 bases, J lost 0 bases, and 17 bases lay in between. Germline V gene data show CDR1 as SGHDT and CDR2 as YYEEEE. This CDR3 is built from 17 residues. In DNA, the CDR3 is TGTGCCAGCAGCTTTCCAGAAGGGTCGGGAACTAACTATGGCTACACCTTC. Protein: CASSFPEGSGTNYGYTF. The variable domain in full, with the rest retrieved from reference TRBV5-6 and TRBJ1-2, is DAGVTQSPTHLIKTRGQQVTLRCSPKSGHDTVSWYQQALGQGPQFIFQYYEEEERQRGNFPDRFSGHQFPNYSSELNVNALLLGDSALYLCASSFPEGSGTNYGYTFGSGTRLTVV.

This clonotype was seen more than once but under ten times. The chain uses TRBV7-2 and TRBJ2-1; a possible D gene is TRBD2 (6 bases). Germline CDR1 and CDR2: SGHTA and FQGNSA. Between the trimmed V and J ends, which lost 1 base and 8 bases, there was a span of 21 bases. The CDR3 totals 17 residues. The CDR3 DNA sequence: TGTGCCAGCAGCTTAGTGCACTCGACTAGGGGCTGGGATGAGCAGTTCTTC. It yields the protein CASSLVHSTRGWDEQFF.

The CDR3 DNA sequence: TGTGCCAGCAGTCAGGGACAGGTTTGGGACACTGAAGCTTTCTTT. As protein: CASSQGQVWDTEAFF. The chain is built from TRBV6-2 or TRBV6-3 and TRBJ1-1, with 8 bases fitting TRBD1. Per the germline V gene, CDR1 is MNHEY and CDR2 is SVGEGT. V shed 5 bases and J 3 bases; nucleotides not matched to a gene: 8. The CDR3 totals 15 residues.

Many counts were recorded for this clonotype. For the CDR3, the DNA is TGTGCCAGCAGCCCTAACAGGGTCGGCTATGGCTACACCTTC. Its translation: CASSPNRVGYGYTF. This chain links TRBV12-3 or TRBV12-4 with TRBJ1-2, with D possibly matching TRBD1 (6 bases). V lost 6 bases and J 4 bases, leaving 15 bases between the germline ends. CDR3 length equals 14 residues.

The table lists this clonotype with a few counts. The V call is TRBV20-1, the J call TRBJ2-1; the D gene is possibly TRBD2 (6 bases). V lost 7 bases, J lost 6 bases, and 22 bases lay in between. Germline assignment: CDR1 DFQATT and CDR2 SNEGSKA (reference sequence). The CDR3 is 15 residues long. The CDR3 here is CSVVVARMGGNEQFF. The CDR3 nucleotides are TGCAGTGTTGTCGTAGCGCGAATGGGGGGCAATGAGCAGTTCTTC.

This chain links TRBV11-2 with TRBJ1-2; D unresolved. CDR1 and CDR2 (germline): SGHAT, FQNNGV. Trimming took off 1 base at V and 1 base at J, with 10 bases between the two ends. The CDR3 loop spans 15 amino acids. The CDR3 here is CASSLGAHLNYGYTF. The CDR3 DNA sequence: TGTGCCAGCAGCTTAGGTGCACATCTTAACTATGGCTACACCTTC.

This clonotype has more than one count but fewer than ten. This chain uses TRBV5-1 with TRBJ1-2; the D gene is possibly TRBD1 (6 bases). Between the trimmed V and J ends, which lost 0 bases and 4 bases, there was a span of 7 bases. From germline, CDR1 is SGHRS and CDR2 YFSETQ. The CDR3 sequence is 13 residues long. The CDR3 spells CASSLEQGYGYTF. For the CDR3, the DNA is TGCGCCAGCAGCTTGGAACAGGGCTATGGCTACACCTTC.

This clonotype was recorded once. The chain combines TRBV30 with TRBJ1-2; TRBD1 matches at 10 bases. The CDR3 is 14 amino acids. Per germline, CDR1 GTSNPN and CDR2 SVGIG (reference sequence). After removal of 5 bases from V and 4 bases from J, the junction contained 7 bases not matched to a gene. The CDR3 is CAWARDRGGYGYTF. CDR3 nucleotide sequence: TGTGCCTGGGCACGGGACAGGGGTGGCTATGGCTACACCTTC.

This chain connects TRBV21-1 to TRBJ2-4; TRBD1, the table's D call, lacks a check against the DNA. TRBV21-1 is a listed pseudogene. The CDR3 consists of 23 residues. Here the CDR3 reads CASRRAFRDGRSILTGTKNIQYF. The CDR3 DNA reads as TGTGCCAGCCGCCGTGCCTTCCGGGACGGTCGGTCCATTTTAACGGGGACCAAAAACATTCAGTACTTC.

This chain connects TRBV20-1 to TRBJ2-4; tentatively, D is TRBD2 (6 bases). Germline assignment: CDR1 DFQATT and CDR2 SNEGSKA (reference sequence). The CDR3 runs 16 residues. The V end was cut by 6 bases, the J end by 7 bases, with 25 bases between. The CDR3 here is CSAPRVGTRGSNIQYF. The CDR3 coding sequence is TGCAGTGCCCCGAGGGTTGGGACTCGAGGTTCGAACATTCAGTACTTC.

The chain is built from TRBV6-2 or TRBV6-3 and TRBJ2-1; TRBD2 is a possible D gene (6 bases). V was pared by 2 bases and J by 1 base, with 12 bases between. The length of the CDR3 is 16 residues. CDR1 is MNHEY and CDR2 is SVGEGT in the germline V gene. CDR3 nucleotide sequence: TGTGCCAGCAGTTACGCGGGGCAGGTTTCCTACAATGAGCAGTTCTTC. Amino acid sequence: CASSYAGQVSYNEQFF.

The V gene is TRBV5-1, the J gene TRBJ1-5; D not resolved. CDR3 length: 14 residues. V dropped 4 bases and J dropped 6 bases, with 14 bases sitting between them. Germline V gene data show CDR1 as SGHRS and CDR2 as YFSETQ. CDR3 loop: CASSRGGLGQPQHF. The CDR3 nucleotides read TGCGCCAGCAGCCGGGGAGGGCTCGGTCAGCCCCAGCATTTT. The full variable domain, completed using reference TRBV5-1 and TRBJ1-5, is KAGVTQTPRYLIKTRGQQVTLSCSPISGHRSVSWYQQTPGQGLQFLFEYFSETQRNKGNFPGRFSGRQFSNSRSEMNVSTLELGDSALYLCASSRGGLGQPQHFGDGTRLSIL.

V is TRBV28 and J is TRBJ2-7; TRBD2 agrees at 12 bases. The CDR3 is made up of 14 amino acids. Germline V gives CDR1 MDHEN, CDR2 SYDVKM. V shed 6 bases and J 3 bases; nucleotides not matched to a gene: 3. The CDR3: CASRRLAGVYEQYF. Here the CDR3 DNA reads TGTGCCAGCAGGCGACTAGCGGGAGTCTACGAGCAGTACTTC.

CDR3: CAWKQGLDSPLHF. CDR3 in DNA: TGTGCCTGGAAGCAGGGACTGGATTCACCCCTCCACTTT. The chain couples TRBV30 to TRBJ1-6; D possibly corresponds to TRBD1 (5 bases). V lost 4 bases and J lost 8, with 12 bases in between. The CDR3 consists of 13 residues. Per germline, CDR1 GTSNPN and CDR2 SVGIG (reference sequence).

Only one count was recorded for this clonotype. The germline gene is not matched at one end of the junction; a read error may be the cause. The rearrangement joins TRBV6-1 to TRBJ2-4; 10 nucleotides match TRBD2. The DNA end favors TRBJ2-7, so the J call may be wrong. Looked up from germline, CDR1 is MNHNS and CDR2 is SASEGT. This CDR3 contains 15 residues. In DNA form, the CDR3 reads TGTGCCAGCATCCCAAGCGGGAGGGCCTCCAACGAGCAGTACTTC. This encodes CASIPSGRASNEQYF.

With respect to this clonotype: With a much larger clone just one base away, this may be a read error. This chain joins TRBV29-1 and TRBJ2-1; 7 bases map to TRBD2. CDR1 is SQVTM and CDR2 is ANQGSEA in the germline V gene. The CDR3 contains 14 residues. The V and J ends lost 4 bases and 10 bases, in that order; junction bases with no gene match: 13. The CDR3 loop is CSVVLSSGGQEQFF. CDR3 nucleotide sequence: TGCAGCGTTGTCTTGTCTAGCGGCGGCCAGGAGCAGTTCTTC.

The chain uses TRBV20-1 and TRBJ1-5, with 8 bases that match TRBD1. V was pared by 3 bases and J by 3 bases, with 7 bases of the junction left unmatched. CDR3 length equals 15 residues. Germline assignment: CDR1 DFQATT and CDR2 SNEGSKA (reference sequence). The chain's CDR3 is CSASTGGRSNQPQHF. In nucleotides, the CDR3 is TGCAGTGCTAGTACAGGGGGTCGCTCCAATCAGCCCCAGCATTTT.